The rows below give T cell receptor beta chains drawn from one sample of a study of OX40 agonist ivuxolimab in advanced cancers. Produced via immunoSEQ multiplex PCR; TCRdb's table is partial and in-frame only. Seen here are approximately 29,000 clones, less than 90% observed once, and the top ten hold 18%. Sequences were derived from CD4+ or CD8+ T cells sorted from blood, sampled in a trial of the OX40 agonist ivuxolimab. The receptors shown here come from an adult with an advanced solid tumor such as melanoma, head and neck, liver or kidney cancer. CDR3s include the opening cysteine and the closing phenylalanine or tryptophan. The D gene is left open where the match is weak. Expanded clones get a size class; other rows say once, few or many, or leave the size out.

v_gene: TRBV15
j_gene: TRBJ1-5
abundance: -
d_gene: -
CDR3aa: CATSSRGREQPQHF
CDR3nt: TGTGCCACCAGCAGTCGGGGGCGCGAACAGCCCCAGCATTTT

v_gene: TRBV27
j_gene: TRBJ2-1
abundance: -
d_gene: -
CDR3aa: CASSPGTPPYEQFF
CDR3nt: TGTGCCAGCAGTCCCGGGACGCCCCCATACGAGCAGTTCTTC

v_gene: TRBV4-3
j_gene: TRBJ1-5
abundance: -
d_gene: TRBD1
CDR3aa: CASSQDGTGDQPQHF
CDR3nt: TGCGCCAGCAGCCAAGATGGCACAGGGGATCAGCCCCAGCATTTT

v_gene: TRBV21-1
j_gene: TRBJ1-1
abundance: -
d_gene: -
CDR3aa: CASSTDSWGWFEAFF
CDR3nt: TGTGCCAGCAGCACCGACTCGTGGGGATGGTTTGAAGCTTTCTTT

v_gene: TRBV6-5
j_gene: TRBJ1-5
abundance: -
d_gene: -
CDR3aa: CASSLGGINQPQHF
CDR3nt: TGTGCCAGCAGCCTGGGGGGTATCAATCAGCCCCAGCATTTT

v_gene: TRBV7-2
j_gene: TRBJ1-1
abundance: -
d_gene: -
CDR3aa: CASSLGRGLAFF
CDR3nt: TGTGCCAGCAGCTTAGGTCGGGGCTTAGCTTTCTTT

v_gene: TRBV19
j_gene: TRBJ1-5
abundance: -
d_gene: -
CDR3aa: CASSIEGNQPQHF
CDR3nt: TGTGCCAGTAGTATTGAGGGTAATCAGCCCCAGCATTTT

v_gene: TRBV5-1
j_gene: TRBJ1-2
abundance: -
d_gene: -
CDR3aa: CASSYIREGDGYTF
CDR3nt: TGCGCCAGCAGCTACATAAGGGAAGGGGATGGCTACACCTTC

v_gene: TRBV4-1
j_gene: TRBJ1-1
abundance: once
d_gene: TRBD1
CDR3aa: CASSHRQGANTEAFF
CDR3nt: TGCGCCAGCAGCCACAGACAGGGGGCTAACACTGAAGCTTTCTTT

v_gene: TRBV6-1
j_gene: TRBJ2-1
abundance: -
d_gene: TRBD2
CDR3aa: CASSVSTSGGLDEQFF
CDR3nt: TGTGCCAGCAGTGTTTCGACTAGCGGGGGGCTCGATGAGCAGTTCTTC